The 21 T cell receptor beta chains given below trace back to one sample, sequenced in a study of blood T cell repertoires in COVID-19. The protocol was immunoSEQ multiplex PCR, while the TCRdb copy is restricted to in-frame clones and leaves out a portion. Found here are about 140,000 clones, about 87% of them singletons; the top ten hold 1.5% to 2%. Sequencing was performed on peripheral blood. The receptors were sampled from a woman in her forties or fifties with acute or convalescent COVID-19.

This chain uses TRBV18 with TRBJ1-1; a possible D gene is TRBD1 (5 bases). Germline V lookup: CDR1 KGHSH, CDR2 LQKENI. V was clipped by 4 bases and J by 2 bases, with 11 bases between them. The CDR3 extends over 14 amino acids. The CDR3 DNA reads TGTGCCAGCTCACTGGGGGGATTAAACACTGAAGCTTTCTTT. Translating gives CASSLGGLNTEAFF.

V is TRBV3-1 (or the pseudogene TRBV3-2) and J is TRBJ2-1; 7 bases fit TRBD1. Germline-derived CDR1 and CDR2 are LGHDT and YNNKEL (reference sequence). Unmatched junction bases numbered 10, after V lost 1 base and J lost 1 base. The CDR3 contains 18 residues. Here the CDR3 DNA reads TGTGCCAGCAGCCAAGCCCCCGACAGGGTTCGGTCCTACAATGAGCAGTTCTTC. Its protein product is CASSQAPDRVRSYNEQFF.

V and J are TRBV11-2 and TRBJ2-1; D gene unclear. Trimming removed 5 bases at V and 8 bases at J, with 7 bases between. This CDR3 has 11 residues. Germline loops: CDR1 SGHAT, CDR2 FQNNGV. In DNA form, the CDR3 reads TGTGCCAGCAGCCTCGTCTATGAGCAGTTCTTC. Its translation: CASSLVYEQFF.

The J gene is TRBJ1-3, the V gene TRBV6-6; TRBD1 is a possible D gene (6 bases). CDR3 length: 14 amino acids. Germline assignment: CDR1 MNHNY and CDR2 SVGAGI (reference sequence). Trimming pared 8 bases from V and 4 bases from J, leaving 15 bases between. This CDR3 is CASLRTATGNTIYF. The CDR3, as DNA: TGTGCCAGCTTGAGGACAGCCACCGGAAACACCATATATTTT.

The chain is built from TRBV4-2 and TRBJ2-7; 12 bases fit TRBD2. The CDR3 runs to 19 residues. V shed 4 bases and J 1 base; nucleotides not matched to a gene: 14. Per the germline V gene, CDR1 is LGHNA and CDR2 is YNFKEQ. The CDR3 coding sequence is TGTGCCAGCAGCCCCACGGGGCTAGCGGGAGGGCCTGGGTCCTACGAGCAGTACTTC. Translation: CASSPTGLAGGPGSYEQYF.

The genes are TRBV19 and TRBJ1-2; 12 bases agree with TRBD1. CDR1 is LNHDA and CDR2 is SQIVND in the germline V gene (reference sequence). This CDR3 is 15 amino acids long. Trimming at V came to 5 bases and at J to 6 bases, leaving 7 bases not matched to a gene. CDR3 DNA sequence: TGTGCCAGTAGTTTAGCCGGGACAGGGGGCGATGGCTACACCTTC. Amino acid sequence: CASSLAGTGGDGYTF.

V is TRBV10-1 and J is TRBJ2-7, with 8 nucleotides matching TRBD2. The V segment lost 2 bases and the J segment 6 bases; nucleotides outside the gene matches: 6. The CDR3 is made up of 14 amino acids. Germline V gene lookup returns CDR1 WNHNN and CDR2 SYGVQD (reference sequence). CDR3 in DNA: TGCGCCAGCAGTGAGGGGACTAGTGGACCCGAGCAGTACTTC. Amino acids: CASSEGTSGPEQYF.

V and J are TRBV7-6 and TRBJ2-7, with D perhaps matching TRBD1 (5 bases). Trimming took 3 bases from V and 3 from J, leaving 15 bases between them. The CDR3 sequence is 15 residues long. Germline-derived CDR1 and CDR2 are SGHVS and FNYEAQ. CDR3 sequence reads: CASSFSGSPLYEQYF. CDR3 nucleotide sequence: TGTGCCAGCAGCTTTTCAGGGTCCCCCCTCTACGAGCAGTACTTC.

The chain carries TRBV10-3 and TRBJ2-6; 7 nucleotides line up with TRBD1. This CDR3 spans 16 amino acids. J lost 0 bases, V lost 6 bases, and 5 bases had no gene match. In germline, CDR1 is ENHRY, CDR2 SYGVKD. The CDR3 DNA is TGTGCCATCAGCGCACGACAGGGCTCTGGGGCCAACGTCCTGACTTTC. Encoded protein: CAISARQGSGANVLTF.

The V gene is TRBV6-5, the J gene TRBJ2-3; 7 bases line up with TRBD2. Germline CDR1 reads MNHEY; CDR2 reads SVGAGI. This CDR3 contains 15 residues. J gave up 3 bases and V 5 bases, and 8 bases lay outside the gene matches. DNA for the CDR3: TGTGCCAGCAGTCCCAGCGGGGTTAGGACAGATACGCAGTATTTT. Amino acid sequence: CASSPSGVRTDTQYF.

A few counts support this clone. The rearrangement links TRBV19 to TRBJ1-1; D is uncertain. Germline V CDR1 and CDR2: LNHDA, SQIVND (reference sequence). The CDR3 runs 12 residues. V shed 10 bases and J shed 4 bases, with 13 bases lying between them. The CDR3 sequence: CATDLSGTEAFF. Written as DNA, the CDR3 is TGTGCCACCGATCTATCGGGCACTGAAGCTTTCTTT.

The J gene is TRBJ1-5, the V gene TRBV5-1; the D is unclear. This CDR3 has 15 residues. V lost 0 bases to trimming and J lost 4 bases, with 11 bases between them. In germline, CDR1 is SGHRS, CDR2 YFSETQ. Here the CDR3 reads CASSLDGMGNQPQHF. CDR3 nucleotides: TGCGCCAGCAGCTTGGACGGGATGGGGAATCAGCCCCAGCATTTT.

This clone was seen once. This chain connects TRBV27 to TRBJ2-7; 8 bases map to TRBD1. The CDR3 has 15 residues. Germline lookup yields CDR1 MNHEY and CDR2 SMNVEV (reference sequence). The junction had 8 bases not matched to a gene; V was cut back by 6 bases and J by 1 base. CDR3 DNA sequence: TGTGCCAGCAGACTGACGGGACAGGTTTCCTACGAGCAGTACTTC. Amino acid sequence: CASRLTGQVSYEQYF.

The genes are TRBV12-3 or TRBV12-4 and TRBJ2-7; possibly TRBD1 for D (5 bases). The CDR3 spans 13 residues. The V gene lost 5 bases and the J gene lost 4 bases, with 12 bases spanning the gap. The CDR3 region has the DNA TGTGCCAGCAGTCCTCAGACAGAGTACGAGCAGTACTTC. This codes for CASSPQTEYEQYF.

The rearrangement links TRBV6-6 to TRBJ1-5, with D perhaps matching TRBD1 (5 bases). CDR3 length equals 14 residues. Germline CDR1 reads MNHNY; CDR2 reads SVGAGI (reference sequence). The V end lost 7 bases, the J end lost 3 bases, and 13 bases lay between the germline ends. CDR3 loop: CASTTGVLNQPQHF. CDR3 coding DNA: TGTGCCAGCACCACGGGGGTCCTCAATCAGCCCCAGCATTTT.

A single count supports this clone. V is TRBV2 and J is TRBJ2-1; D not resolved. Germline V gene data show CDR1 as SNHLY and CDR2 as FYNNEI. V was shortened by 5 bases and J by 10 bases, with 12 bases between the two germline ends. CDR3 size: 12 residues. The CDR3, as DNA: TGTGCCAGCAGTTACTCAGGCTTAGAGCAGTTCTTC. It is translated as CASSYSGLEQFF. Based on the CDR3 plus reference TRBV2 and TRBJ2-1, the full variable domain is EPEVTQTPSHQVTQMGQEVILRCVPISNHLYFYWYRQILGQKVEFLVSFYNNEISEKSEIFDDQFSVERPDGSNFTLKIRSTKLEDSAMYFCASSYSGLEQFFGPGTRLTVL.

The rearrangement joins TRBV2 to TRBJ2-7, with 7 bases matching TRBD2. There are 11 residues in the CDR3. V shed 10 bases, J shed 2 bases, and the junction held 2 bases outside the gene matches. CDR1 and CDR2 (germline): SNHLY, FYNNEI. The CDR3 is CATTSAYEQYF. DNA for the CDR3: TGTGCCACCACTAGCGCCTACGAGCAGTACTTC.

J is TRBJ2-1 and V is TRBV7-3; D is perhaps TRBD2 (5 bases). Germline V gives CDR1 SGHTA, CDR2 FQGTGA. The CDR3 loop spans 15 amino acids. The ends were cut back, 3 bases at V and 0 bases at J, with 9 bases in the middle. DNA of the CDR3: TGTGCCAGCAGCTTCCTGGGAGACTCCTACAATGAGCAGTTCTTC. Amino acids: CASSFLGDSYNEQFF.

The V and J genes are TRBV3-1 (or the pseudogene TRBV3-2) and TRBJ1-1; D call uncertain. Germline loops: CDR1 LGHDT, CDR2 YNNKEL (reference sequence). There are 15 residues in the CDR3. The V and J ends lost 4 bases and 2 bases respectively, with 14 bases between them. In DNA form, the CDR3 reads TGTGCCAGCAGCCCTATCGGGGAAACAAACACTGAAGCTTTCTTT. This encodes CASSPIGETNTEAFF.

V and J are TRBV29-1 and TRBJ2-6, with D perhaps TRBD1 (6 bases). The CDR3 sequence is 14 residues long. Looked up from germline, CDR1 is SQVTM and CDR2 is ANQGSEA. The V gene lost 7 bases and the J gene lost 0 bases, with 10 bases spanning the gap. CDR3 in amino acids: CSAQGPSGANVLTF. CDR3 DNA: TGCAGCGCTCAGGGGCCCTCTGGGGCCAACGTCCTGACTTTC.

CDR3 sequence (DNA): TGTGCCACCAGCATCAACAGGGGGTGGCAGTCACCCCTCCACTTT. It is translated as CATSINRGWQSPLHF. The J gene is TRBJ1-6, the V gene TRBV15, with 8 bases that match TRBD1. V shed 4 bases and J 10 bases; nucleotides not matched to a gene: 9. The CDR3 spans 15 residues. CDR1 is LNHNV, CDR2 YYDKDF, per germline (reference sequence).